This TCR beta chain was retrieved from a study of shared clonotypes between healthy human individuals (dated by TCRdb to 2018 to 2021). About the study as a whole: The cohort comprised a couple of women and a few men aged 18 to 49 years. To increase sequencing depth and limit assay-specific biases, different laboratories used diverse techniques to prepare libraries and sequence TCR repertoires. To estimate repertoire size and how much clonotype sharing occurs between individuals, the study deeply sequenced the blood TCR repertoires of five healthy adults. Each donor's leukapheresis produced roughly between about 0.9 and 9.5 billion PBMCs. For each donor, CD4 naive and CD4 memory were each run on three plates, CD8 naive on two plates, and CD8 memory on one plate.

Using the deep immunoSEQ assay, multiplex PCR amplified TCR CDR3 regions from genomic DNA. Extracted genomic DNA from each cell subset was distributed evenly across all wells of several immunoSEQ 96-well plates, and each plate was treated as a replicate. Each replicate PCR for sorted subsets received roughly 0.2 ug genomic DNA, equal to about 30,000 T cell genomes. Purified libraries were quantified with a Qubit 3.0 fluorometer, sized on a Bioanalyzer 2100, and re-quantified with the KAPA Library Quantification kit. Each immunoSEQ 96-well plate was sequenced on its own single-read 150-cycle Illumina NextSeq 550 flow cell. On the study's bioinformatics: Because the immunoSEQ output held only junctional sequences and lacked quality scores, the filtering could not match the filtering applied to full-length reads. Sequences were annotated with PyIR, a Python wrapper for IgBLAST v1.9, and V/J genes and CDR3 were assigned using IMGT germline references. Reads were removed for weak V/J assignments (E-value above 1e-6), missing CDR3, stop codons, out-of-frame junctions, or ambiguous translated residues. V3J clonotypes were defined as sequences sharing an identical inferred V gene, J gene, and CDR3 amino acid sequence. The percentage overlap between two repertoires was calculated by dividing the number of shared unique clonotypes by the size of the smaller repertoire. Richness of each repertoire was evaluated using RTK rarefaction, the Chao1 estimator, and Recon v2.1 estimates of unobserved clonotypes. OLGA was used to compute generation probabilities for all TCRbeta clonotypes that the gDNA method yielded from a handful of donors. TCRdb carries this immuneACCESS record with in-frame sequences only. Its versions omit some clonotypes, under half of them owing to an unresolved V gene in the studies checked, with the rest unexplained. V and J calls and clone size are given by that table; D and trimming were obtained from the DNA. For this sample the table gives approximately 2.5 million clones, of which roughly 93% were detected only once. Approximately 0.36% of the sample is in the top ten clones.

Donors were healthy HIV-negative adults with no recently reported acute infections or vaccinations. Every donor was a Caucasian adult living in Nashville, Tennessee, USA. CD4+ T cells were enriched by magnetic negative selection; naive cells were then positively selected on CD45RA, and the negative fraction formed the memory subset. Blood was collected by leukapheresis, and PBMCs were isolated by Ficoll-Histopaque density gradient centrifugation and then cryopreserved in liquid nitrogen vapor phase. Purity and quantity of every magnetically sorted T cell population were checked by analytical flow cytometry. Genomic DNA was isolated from each sorted fraction and quantified by UV absorbance on a Nanodrop 2000c. On this clone itself: What antigen it recognizes has not been identified. Base qualities are not recorded, but no much larger clone differs from it by a single base.

Summary of the overall study and its limitations: Rarefaction of sorted-subset datasets indicated incomplete sequencing despite the large sequencing depth. The small number of donors limited the genetic and exposure-history diversity represented. Across a few donors, roughly 5% of naive CD4, roughly 3.3% of naive CD8, approximately 2.5% of memory CD4, and roughly 0.4% of memory CD8 clonotypes were shared. Based on pairwise subsampling, the degree of clonotype sharing among donors was expected to be affected by sequencing depth. Compared with non-shared clonotypes, the clonotypes found in all four sorted-subset donors had higher generation probabilities. Estimated clonotype richness was generally larger for naive than for memory subsets. Sampling was limited to blood, and TCR repertoires in tissue likely differ from TCR repertoires in blood.

V loses 0 bases, J loses 2 bases, and the germline ends lie 11 bases apart. The CDR3 goes from the cysteine to the phenylalanine over 15 residues. Only CDR3 DNA remains: 45 bases, in frame from the first base. From a lookup of the germline V gene (reference sequence), CDR1 and CDR2 are SGHNT and YYREEE. The sequenced sample was naive CD4+ T cells from PBMCs. The cell subset or site label for this specimen denotes: CD45RA+ positively selected. The chain employs TRBV5-4 and TRBJ2-5; the D region possibly corresponds to TRBD2 (6 bases align). This receptor was taken from a man aged 18 to 35 in good health. Some clones in this sample may be carry-over from other donors' samples. The sequenced DNA is TGTGCCAGCAGCTTGGTGGGAGGCTTACAAGAGACCCAGTACTTC. Its translation is CASSLVGGLQETQYF.